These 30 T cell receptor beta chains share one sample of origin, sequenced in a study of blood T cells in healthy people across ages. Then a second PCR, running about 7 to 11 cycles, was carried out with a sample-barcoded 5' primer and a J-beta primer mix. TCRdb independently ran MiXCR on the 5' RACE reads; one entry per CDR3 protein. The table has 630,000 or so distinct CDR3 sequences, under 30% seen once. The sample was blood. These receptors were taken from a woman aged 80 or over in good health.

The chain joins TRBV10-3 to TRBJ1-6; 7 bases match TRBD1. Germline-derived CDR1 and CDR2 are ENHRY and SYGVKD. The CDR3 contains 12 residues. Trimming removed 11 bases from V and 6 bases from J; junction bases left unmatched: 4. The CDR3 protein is CAARQGNSPLHF. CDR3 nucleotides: TGTGCCGCCCGACAGGGTAATTCACCCCTCCACTTT.

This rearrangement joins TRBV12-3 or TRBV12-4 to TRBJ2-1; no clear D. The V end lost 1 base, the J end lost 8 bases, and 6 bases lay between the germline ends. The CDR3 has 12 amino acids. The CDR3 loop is CASSLDSDEQFF. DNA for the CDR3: TGTGCCAGCAGTTTAGATTCGGATGAGCAGTTCTTC.

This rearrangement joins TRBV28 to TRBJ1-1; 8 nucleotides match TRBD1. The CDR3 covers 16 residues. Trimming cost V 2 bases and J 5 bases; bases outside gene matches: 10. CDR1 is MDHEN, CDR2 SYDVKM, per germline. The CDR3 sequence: CASSLRGRGRATEAFF. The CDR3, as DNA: TGTGCCAGCAGTTTACGTGGCAGGGGGCGAGCTACTGAAGCTTTCTTT. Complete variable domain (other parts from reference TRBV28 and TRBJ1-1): DVKVTQSSRYLVKRTGEKVFLECVQDMDHENMFWYRQDPGLGLRLIYFSYDVKMKEKGDIPEGYSVSREKKERFSLILESASTNQTSMYLCASSLRGRGRATEAFFGQGTRLTVV.

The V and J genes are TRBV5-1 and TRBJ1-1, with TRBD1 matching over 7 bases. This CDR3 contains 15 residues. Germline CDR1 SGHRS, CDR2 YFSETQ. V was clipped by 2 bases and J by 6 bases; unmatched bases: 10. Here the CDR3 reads CASSFGRGGNSEAFF. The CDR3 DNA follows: TGCGCCAGCAGCTTTGGACGAGGGGGCAACTCTGAAGCTTTCTTT.

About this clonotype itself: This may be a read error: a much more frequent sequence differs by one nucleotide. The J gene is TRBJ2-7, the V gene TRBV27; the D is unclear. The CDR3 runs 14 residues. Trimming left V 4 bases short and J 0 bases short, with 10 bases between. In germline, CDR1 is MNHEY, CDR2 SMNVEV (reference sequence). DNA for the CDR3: TGTGCCAGCAGTTGGAGTCTGAGCTCCTACGAGCAGTACTTC. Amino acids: CASSWSLSSYEQYF.

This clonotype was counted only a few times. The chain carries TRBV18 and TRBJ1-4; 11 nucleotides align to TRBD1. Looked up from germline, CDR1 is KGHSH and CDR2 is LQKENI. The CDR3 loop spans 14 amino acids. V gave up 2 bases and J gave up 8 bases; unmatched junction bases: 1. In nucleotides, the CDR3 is TGTGCCAGCTCACCAGGGACAGGGGGAGAAAAACTGTTTTTT. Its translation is CASSPGTGGEKLFF.

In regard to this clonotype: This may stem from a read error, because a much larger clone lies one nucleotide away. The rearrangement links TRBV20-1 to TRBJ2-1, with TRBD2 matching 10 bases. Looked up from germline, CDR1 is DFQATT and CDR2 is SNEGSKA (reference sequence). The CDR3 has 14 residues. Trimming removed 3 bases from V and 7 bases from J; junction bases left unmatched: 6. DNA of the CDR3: TGCAGTGCTAGCGGACAGCGGGGGGGAAATGAGCAGTTCTTC. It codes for CSASGQRGGNEQFF.

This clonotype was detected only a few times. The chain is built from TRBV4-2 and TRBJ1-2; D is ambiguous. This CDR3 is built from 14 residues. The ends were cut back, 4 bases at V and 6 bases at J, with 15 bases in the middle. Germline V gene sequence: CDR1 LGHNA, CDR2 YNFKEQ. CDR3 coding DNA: TGTGCCAGCAGCCTAACCGGGTCAGAGGATGGCTACACCTTC. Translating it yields CASSLTGSEDGYTF.

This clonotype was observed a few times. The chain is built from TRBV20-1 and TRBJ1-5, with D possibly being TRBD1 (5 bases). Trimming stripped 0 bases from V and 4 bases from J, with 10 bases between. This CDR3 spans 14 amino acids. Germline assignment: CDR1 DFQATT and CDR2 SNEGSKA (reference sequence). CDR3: CSAREQGGNQPQHF. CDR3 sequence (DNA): TGCAGTGCTAGAGAGCAGGGCGGGAATCAGCCCCAGCATTTT.

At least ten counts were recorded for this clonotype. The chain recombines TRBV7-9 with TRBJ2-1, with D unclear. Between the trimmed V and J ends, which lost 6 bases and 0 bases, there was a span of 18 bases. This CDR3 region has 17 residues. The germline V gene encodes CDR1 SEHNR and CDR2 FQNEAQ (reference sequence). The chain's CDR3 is CASSFLPLSSSYNEQFF. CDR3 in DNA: TGTGCCAGCAGTTTCCTTCCCCTTTCGAGCTCCTACAATGAGCAGTTCTTC. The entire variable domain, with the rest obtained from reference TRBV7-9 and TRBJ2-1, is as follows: DTGVSQNPRHKITKRGQNVTFRCDPISEHNRLYWYRQTLGQGPEFLTYFQNEAQLEKSRLLSDRFSAERPKGSFSTLEIQRTEQGDSAMYLCASSFLPLSSSYNEQFFGPGTRLTVL.

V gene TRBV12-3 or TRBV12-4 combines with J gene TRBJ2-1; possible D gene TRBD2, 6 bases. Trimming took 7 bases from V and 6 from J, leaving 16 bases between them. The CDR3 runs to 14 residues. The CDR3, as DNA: TGTGCCAGCAAATTCGAGCGGGTGCCCAATGAGCAGTTCTTC. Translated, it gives CASKFERVPNEQFF.

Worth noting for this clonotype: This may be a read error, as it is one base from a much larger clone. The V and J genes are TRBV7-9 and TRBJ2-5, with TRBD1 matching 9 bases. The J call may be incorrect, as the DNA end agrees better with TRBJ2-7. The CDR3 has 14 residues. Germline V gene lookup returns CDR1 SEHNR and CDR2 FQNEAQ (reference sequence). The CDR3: CTSSSTGGTDEQYF. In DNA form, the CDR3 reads TGTACCAGCAGTTCGACAGGGGGAACAGACGAGCAGTACTTC.

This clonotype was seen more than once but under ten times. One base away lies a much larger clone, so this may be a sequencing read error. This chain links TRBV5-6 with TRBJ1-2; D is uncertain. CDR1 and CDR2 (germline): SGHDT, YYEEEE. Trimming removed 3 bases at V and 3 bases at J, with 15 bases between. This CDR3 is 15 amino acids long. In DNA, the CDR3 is TGTGCCAGCAGCTGGGAGTGGGGAGGAGACTATGGCTACACCTTC. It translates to CASSWEWGGDYGYTF.

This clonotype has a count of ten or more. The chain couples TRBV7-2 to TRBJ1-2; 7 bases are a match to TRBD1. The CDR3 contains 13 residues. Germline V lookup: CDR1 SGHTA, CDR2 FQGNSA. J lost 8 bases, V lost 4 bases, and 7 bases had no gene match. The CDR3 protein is CASSWTGGEGYTF. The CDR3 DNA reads TGTGCCAGCAGCTGGACAGGAGGAGAAGGCTACACCTTC.

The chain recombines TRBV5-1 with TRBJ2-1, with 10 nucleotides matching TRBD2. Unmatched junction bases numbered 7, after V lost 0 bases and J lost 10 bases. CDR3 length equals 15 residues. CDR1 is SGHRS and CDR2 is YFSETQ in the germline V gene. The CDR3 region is CASSLDASGGREQFF. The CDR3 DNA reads TGCGCCAGCAGCTTGGACGCTAGCGGGGGAAGGGAGCAGTTCTTC.

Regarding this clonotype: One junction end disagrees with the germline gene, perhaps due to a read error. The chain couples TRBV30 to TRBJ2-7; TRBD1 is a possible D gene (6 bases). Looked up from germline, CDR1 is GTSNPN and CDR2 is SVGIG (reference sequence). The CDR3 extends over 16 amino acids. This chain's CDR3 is CAWTAPRGESSFEQYF. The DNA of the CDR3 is TGTGCCTGGACCGCCCCCAGGGGTGAGAGCTCCTTCGAGCAGTACTTC.

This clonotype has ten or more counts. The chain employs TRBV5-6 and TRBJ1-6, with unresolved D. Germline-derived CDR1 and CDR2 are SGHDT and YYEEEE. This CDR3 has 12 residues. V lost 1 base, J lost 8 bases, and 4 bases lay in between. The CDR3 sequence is CASSLTDSPLHF. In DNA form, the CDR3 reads TGTGCCAGCAGCTTGACGGATTCACCCCTCCACTTT.

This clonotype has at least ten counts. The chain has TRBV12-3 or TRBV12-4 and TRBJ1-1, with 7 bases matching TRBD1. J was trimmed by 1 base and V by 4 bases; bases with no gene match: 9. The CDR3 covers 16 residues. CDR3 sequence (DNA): TGTGCCAGCAGTTCCCAGGGACAGACCTCGAACACTGAAGCTTTCTTT. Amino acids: CASSSQGQTSNTEAFF.

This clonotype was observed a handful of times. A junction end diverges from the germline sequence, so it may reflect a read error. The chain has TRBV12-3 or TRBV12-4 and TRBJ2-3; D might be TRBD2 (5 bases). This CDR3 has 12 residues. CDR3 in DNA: TGTGCCAGCAGTTTAGGGGGAGATGCGCAGTATTTT. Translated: CASSLGGDAQYF.

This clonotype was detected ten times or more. The CDR3: CASSPRGADYEQYF. The CDR3 coding sequence is TGCGCCAGCAGCCCACGCGGGGCGGACTACGAGCAGTACTTC. The V call is TRBV5-1, the J call TRBJ2-7; D possibly corresponds to TRBD2 (6 bases). CDR3 size: 14 residues. The V end lost 4 bases, the J end lost 3 bases, and 14 bases lay between the germline ends. CDR1 is SGHRS and CDR2 is YFSETQ in the germline V gene. The full variable domain, with the rest looked up from reference TRBV5-1 and TRBJ2-7, is KAGVTQTPRYLIKTRGQQVTLSCSPISGHRSVSWYQQTPGQGLQFLFEYFSETQRNKGNFPGRFSGRQFSNSRSEMNVSTLELGDSALYLCASSPRGADYEQYFGPGTRLTVT.

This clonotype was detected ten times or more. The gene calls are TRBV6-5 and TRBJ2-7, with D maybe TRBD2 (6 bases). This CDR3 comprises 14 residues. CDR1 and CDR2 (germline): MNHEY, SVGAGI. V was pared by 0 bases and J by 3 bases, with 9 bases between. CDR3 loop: CASSYSVGGYEQYF. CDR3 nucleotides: TGTGCCAGCAGTTACTCGGTGGGGGGCTACGAGCAGTACTTC.

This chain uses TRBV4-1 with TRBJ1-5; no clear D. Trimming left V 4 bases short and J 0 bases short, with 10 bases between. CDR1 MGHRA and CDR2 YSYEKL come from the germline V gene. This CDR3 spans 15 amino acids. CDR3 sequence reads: CASSPALGSNQPQHF. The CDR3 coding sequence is TGCGCCAGCAGCCCGGCTCTGGGTAGCAATCAGCCCCAGCATTTT.

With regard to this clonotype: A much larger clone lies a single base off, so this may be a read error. The CDR3 is CSAQQASNPEQYF. The CDR3 bases are TGCAGTGCACAACAGGCTAGTAACCCCGAGCAGTACTTC. V is TRBV20-1 and J is TRBJ2-7; TRBD1 might be the D (5 bases). This CDR3 spans 13 amino acids. The germline V and J ends were trimmed by 6 bases and 6 bases, with 18 bases remaining between them. Germline V gene sequence: CDR1 DFQATT, CDR2 SNEGSKA (reference sequence).

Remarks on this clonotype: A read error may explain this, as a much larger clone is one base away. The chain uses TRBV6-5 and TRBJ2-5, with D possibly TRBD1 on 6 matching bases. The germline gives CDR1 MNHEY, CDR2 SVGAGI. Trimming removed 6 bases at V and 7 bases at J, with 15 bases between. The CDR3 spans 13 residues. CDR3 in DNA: TGTGCCAGCAGGTACCCGATAGGGGGGACCCAGTACTTC. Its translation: CASRYPIGGTQYF.

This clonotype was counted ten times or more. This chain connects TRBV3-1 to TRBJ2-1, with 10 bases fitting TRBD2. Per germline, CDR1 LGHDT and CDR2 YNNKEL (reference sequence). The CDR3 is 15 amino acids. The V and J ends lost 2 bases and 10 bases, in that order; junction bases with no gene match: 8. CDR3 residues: CASSQPLAGEREQFF. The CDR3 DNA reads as TGTGCCAGCAGCCAACCGCTAGCGGGGGAGCGAGAGCAGTTCTTC.

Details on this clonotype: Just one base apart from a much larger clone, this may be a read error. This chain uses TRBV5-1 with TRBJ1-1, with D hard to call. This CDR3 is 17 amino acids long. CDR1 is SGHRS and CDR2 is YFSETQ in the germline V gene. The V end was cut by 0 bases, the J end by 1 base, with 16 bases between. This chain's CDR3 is CASSLVPRATGNTEAFF. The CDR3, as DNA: TGCGCCAGCAGCTTGGTCCCCCGGGCTACTGGGAACACTGAAGCTTTCTTT.

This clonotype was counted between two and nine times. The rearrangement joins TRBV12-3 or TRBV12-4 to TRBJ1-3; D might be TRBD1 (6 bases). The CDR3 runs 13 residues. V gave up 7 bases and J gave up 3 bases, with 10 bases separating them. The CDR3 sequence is CASKSGVGNTIYF. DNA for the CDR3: TGTGCCAGCAAATCAGGGGTTGGAAACACCATATATTTT.

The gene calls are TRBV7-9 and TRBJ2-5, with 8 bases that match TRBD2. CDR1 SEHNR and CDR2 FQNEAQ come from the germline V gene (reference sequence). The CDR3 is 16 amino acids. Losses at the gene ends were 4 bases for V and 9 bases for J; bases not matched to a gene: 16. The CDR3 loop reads CASSSTGAGAREAQYF. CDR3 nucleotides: TGTGCCAGCAGCTCCACCGGGGCAGGGGCGCGGGAGGCCCAGTACTTC.

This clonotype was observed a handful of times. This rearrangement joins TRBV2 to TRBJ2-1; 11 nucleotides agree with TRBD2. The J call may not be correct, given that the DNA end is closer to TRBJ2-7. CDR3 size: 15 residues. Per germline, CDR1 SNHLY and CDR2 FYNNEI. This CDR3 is CASRATSGGYNEQYF. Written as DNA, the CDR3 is TGTGCCAGCAGAGCTACTAGCGGGGGCTACAATGAACAGTACTTC.

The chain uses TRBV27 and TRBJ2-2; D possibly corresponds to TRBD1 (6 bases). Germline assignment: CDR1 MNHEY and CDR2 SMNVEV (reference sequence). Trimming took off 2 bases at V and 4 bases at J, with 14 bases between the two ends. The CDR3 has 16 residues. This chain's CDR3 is CASSLQGRVGTGELFF. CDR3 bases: TGTGCCAGCAGTTTACAGGGGCGGGTCGGCACCGGGGAGCTGTTTTTT.